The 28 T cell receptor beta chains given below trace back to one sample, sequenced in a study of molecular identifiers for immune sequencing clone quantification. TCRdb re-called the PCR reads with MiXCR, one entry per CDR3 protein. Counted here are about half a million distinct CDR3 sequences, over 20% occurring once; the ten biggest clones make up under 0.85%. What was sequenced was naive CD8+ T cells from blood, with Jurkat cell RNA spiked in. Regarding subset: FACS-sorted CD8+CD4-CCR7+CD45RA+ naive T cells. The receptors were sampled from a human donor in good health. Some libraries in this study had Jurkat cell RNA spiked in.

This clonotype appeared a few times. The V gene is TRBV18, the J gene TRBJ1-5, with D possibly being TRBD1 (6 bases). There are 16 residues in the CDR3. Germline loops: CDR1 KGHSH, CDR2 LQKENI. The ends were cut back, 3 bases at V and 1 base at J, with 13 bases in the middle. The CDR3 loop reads CASSPPGTTSNQPQHF. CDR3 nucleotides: TGTGCCAGCTCACCCCCCGGGACAACGAGCAATCAGCCCCAGCATTTT.

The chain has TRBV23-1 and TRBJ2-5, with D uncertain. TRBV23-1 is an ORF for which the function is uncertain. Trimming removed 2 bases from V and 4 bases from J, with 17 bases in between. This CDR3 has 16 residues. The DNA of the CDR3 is TGCGCCAGCAGTCAAAACCCCGGGCGGAACCGAGAGACCCAGTACTTC. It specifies CASSQNPGRNRETQYF.

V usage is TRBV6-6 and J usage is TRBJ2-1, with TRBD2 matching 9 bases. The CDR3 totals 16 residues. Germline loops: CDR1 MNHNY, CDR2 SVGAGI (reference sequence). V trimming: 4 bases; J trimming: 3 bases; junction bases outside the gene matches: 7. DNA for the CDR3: TGTGCCAGCAGTTCCCCGGGACTAGCTGTCTACAATGAGCAGTTCTTC. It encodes CASSSPGLAVYNEQFF.

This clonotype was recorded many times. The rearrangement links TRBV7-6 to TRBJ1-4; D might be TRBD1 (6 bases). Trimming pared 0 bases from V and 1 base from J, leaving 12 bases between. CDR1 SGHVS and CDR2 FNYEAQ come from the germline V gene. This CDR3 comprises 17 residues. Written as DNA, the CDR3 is TGTGCCAGCAGCTTAGCTCTGGGGGCCGAAACTAATGAAAAACTGTTTTTT. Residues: CASSLALGAETNEKLFF.

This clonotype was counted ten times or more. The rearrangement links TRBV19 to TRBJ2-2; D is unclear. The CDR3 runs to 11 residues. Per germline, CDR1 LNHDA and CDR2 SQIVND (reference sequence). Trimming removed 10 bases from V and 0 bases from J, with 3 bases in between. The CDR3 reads CATTNTGELFF. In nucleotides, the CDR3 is TGTGCCACTACGAACACCGGGGAGCTGTTTTTT.

In DNA, the CDR3 is TGTGCCAGCTCACCCGACCGTGGGGGAGAGCAGTATTTT. This sequence encodes CASSPDRGGEQYF. This rearrangement joins TRBV18 to TRBJ2-3; the D gene could be TRBD1 or TRBD2 (5 bases each). The length of the CDR3 is 13 residues. The germline V and J ends were trimmed by 3 bases and 11 bases, with 15 bases remaining between them. Germline CDR1 is KGHSH and CDR2 is LQKENI.

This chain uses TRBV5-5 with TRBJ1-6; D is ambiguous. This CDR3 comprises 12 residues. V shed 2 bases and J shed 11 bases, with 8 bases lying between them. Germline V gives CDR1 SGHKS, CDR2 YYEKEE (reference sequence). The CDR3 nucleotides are TGTGCCAGCAGCTTAAAGTTCGCACCCCTCCACTTT. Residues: CASSLKFAPLHF.

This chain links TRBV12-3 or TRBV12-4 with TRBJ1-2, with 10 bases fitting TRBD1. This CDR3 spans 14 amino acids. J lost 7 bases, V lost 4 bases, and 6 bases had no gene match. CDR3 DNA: TGTGCCAGCAGTTGGGAGACAGGGGGCTCTGGCTACACCTTC. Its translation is CASSWETGGSGYTF.

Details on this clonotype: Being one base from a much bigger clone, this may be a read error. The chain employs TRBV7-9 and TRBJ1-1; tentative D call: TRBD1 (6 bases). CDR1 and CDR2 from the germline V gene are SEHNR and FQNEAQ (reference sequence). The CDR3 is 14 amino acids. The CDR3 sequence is CASSSGTQNAEAFF. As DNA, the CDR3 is TGTGCCAGCAGCTCTGGGACACAGAACGCTGAAGCTTTCTTT. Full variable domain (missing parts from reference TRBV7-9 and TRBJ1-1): DTGVSQNPRHKITKRGQNVTFRCDPISEHNRLYWYRQTLGQGPEFLTYFQNEAQLEKSRLLSDRFSAERPKGSFSTLEIQRTEQGDSAMYLCASSSGTQNAEAFFGQGTRLTVV.

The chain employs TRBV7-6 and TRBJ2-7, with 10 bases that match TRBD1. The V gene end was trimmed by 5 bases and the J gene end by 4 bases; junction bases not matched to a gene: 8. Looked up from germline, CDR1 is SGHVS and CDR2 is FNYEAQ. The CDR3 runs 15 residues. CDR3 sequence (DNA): TGTGCCAGCAGCCGAGGGACAGGGGCTGGGTACGAGCAGTACTTC. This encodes CASSRGTGAGYEQYF.

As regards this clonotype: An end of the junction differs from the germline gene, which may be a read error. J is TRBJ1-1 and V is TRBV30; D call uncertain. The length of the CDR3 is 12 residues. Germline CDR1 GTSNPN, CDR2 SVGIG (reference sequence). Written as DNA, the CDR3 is TGTGCCTGGAATGCGGGTACCCCTGAAGCTCTCTTT. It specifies CAWNAGTPEALF.

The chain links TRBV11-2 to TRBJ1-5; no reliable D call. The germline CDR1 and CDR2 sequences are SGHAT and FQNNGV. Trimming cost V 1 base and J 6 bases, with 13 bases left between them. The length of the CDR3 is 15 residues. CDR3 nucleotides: TGTGCCAGCAGCTTAGGAATGGGTGGAGGTCAGCCCCAGCATTTT. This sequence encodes CASSLGMGGGQPQHF.

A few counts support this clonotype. The CDR3 spells CASSWTEFTPYEQYF. The CDR3, as DNA: TGTGCCAGCAGCTGGACAGAGTTTACTCCCTACGAGCAGTACTTC. V usage is TRBV7-9 and J usage is TRBJ2-7; the D gene is possibly TRBD1 (6 bases). The CDR3 is 15 residues long. Looked up from germline, CDR1 is SEHNR and CDR2 is FQNEAQ (reference sequence). Trimming took off 4 bases at V and 2 bases at J, with 15 bases between the two ends.

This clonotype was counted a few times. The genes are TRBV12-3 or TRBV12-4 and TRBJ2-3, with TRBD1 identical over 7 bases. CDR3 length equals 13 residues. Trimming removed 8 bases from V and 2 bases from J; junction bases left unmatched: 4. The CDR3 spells CASRDSNTDTQYF. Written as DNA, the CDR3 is TGTGCCAGCCGGGACAGCAACACAGATACGCAGTATTTT.

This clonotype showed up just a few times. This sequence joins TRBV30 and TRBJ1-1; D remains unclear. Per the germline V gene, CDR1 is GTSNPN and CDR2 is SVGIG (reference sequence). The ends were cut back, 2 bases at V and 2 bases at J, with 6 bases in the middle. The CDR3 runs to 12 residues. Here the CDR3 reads CAWSYGNTEAFF. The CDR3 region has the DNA TGTGCCTGGAGTTATGGAAACACTGAAGCTTTCTTT.

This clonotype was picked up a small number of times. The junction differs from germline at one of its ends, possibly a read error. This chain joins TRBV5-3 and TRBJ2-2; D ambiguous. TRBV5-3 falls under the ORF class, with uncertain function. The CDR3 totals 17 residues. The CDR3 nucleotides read TGTGCCAGCAGCTTGTTAGGTGGCGCCCGGTTGACCGGGGAGCTGTTTTTT. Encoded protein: CASSLLGGARLTGELFF.

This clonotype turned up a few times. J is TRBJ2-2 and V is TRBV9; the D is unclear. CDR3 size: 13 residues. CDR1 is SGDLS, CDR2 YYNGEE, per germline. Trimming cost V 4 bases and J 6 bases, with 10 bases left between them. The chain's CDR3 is CASSPGDAGELFF. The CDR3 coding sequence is TGTGCCAGCAGCCCGGGCGACGCCGGGGAGCTGTTTTTT.

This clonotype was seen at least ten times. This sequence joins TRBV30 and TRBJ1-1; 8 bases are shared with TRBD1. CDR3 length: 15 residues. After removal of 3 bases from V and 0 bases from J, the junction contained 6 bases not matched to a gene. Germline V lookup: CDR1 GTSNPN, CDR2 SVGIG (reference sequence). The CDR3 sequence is CAWRWTGMMNTEAFF. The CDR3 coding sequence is TGTGCCTGGAGATGGACAGGGATGATGAACACTGAAGCTTTCTTT.

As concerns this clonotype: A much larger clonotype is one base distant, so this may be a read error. CDR3: CASRTTSRASNEQFF. In nucleotides, the CDR3 is TGTGCCAGCAGAACCACTAGCCGGGCCTCTAATGAGCAGTTCTTC. This sequence joins TRBV7-3 and TRBJ2-1, with D possibly being TRBD2 (6 bases). The CDR3 spans 15 residues. The germline V gene has CDR1 SGHTA and CDR2 FQGTGA. The ends were cut back, 6 bases at V and 7 bases at J, with 19 bases in the middle.

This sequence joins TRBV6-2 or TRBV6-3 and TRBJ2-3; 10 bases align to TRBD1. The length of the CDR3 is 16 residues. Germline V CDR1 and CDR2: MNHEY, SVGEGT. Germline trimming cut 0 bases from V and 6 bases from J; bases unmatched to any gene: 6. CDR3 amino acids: CASSYSLGQGRDTQYF. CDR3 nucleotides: TGTGCCAGCAGTTACTCGTTGGGACAGGGGAGGGATACGCAGTATTTT.

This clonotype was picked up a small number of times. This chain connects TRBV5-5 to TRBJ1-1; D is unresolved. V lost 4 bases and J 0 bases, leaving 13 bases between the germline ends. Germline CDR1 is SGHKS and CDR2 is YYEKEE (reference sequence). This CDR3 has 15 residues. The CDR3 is CASSVISGLNTEAFF. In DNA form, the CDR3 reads TGTGCCAGCAGCGTGATCAGTGGGTTGAACACTGAAGCTTTCTTT.

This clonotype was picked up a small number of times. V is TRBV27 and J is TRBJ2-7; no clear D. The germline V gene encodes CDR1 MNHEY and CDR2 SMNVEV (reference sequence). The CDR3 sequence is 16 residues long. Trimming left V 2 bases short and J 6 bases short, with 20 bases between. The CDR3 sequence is CASSLGRVSPWGEQYF. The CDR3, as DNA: TGTGCCAGCAGTTTAGGTCGTGTGTCACCGTGGGGCGAGCAGTACTTC.

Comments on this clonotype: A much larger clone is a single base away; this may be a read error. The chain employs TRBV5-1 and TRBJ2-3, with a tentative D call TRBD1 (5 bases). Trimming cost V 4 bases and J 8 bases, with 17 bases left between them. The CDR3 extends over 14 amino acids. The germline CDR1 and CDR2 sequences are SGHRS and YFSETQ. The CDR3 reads CASSPSWGAGTQYF. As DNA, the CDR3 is TGCGCCAGCAGCCCCTCGTGGGGCGCAGGTACGCAGTATTTT.

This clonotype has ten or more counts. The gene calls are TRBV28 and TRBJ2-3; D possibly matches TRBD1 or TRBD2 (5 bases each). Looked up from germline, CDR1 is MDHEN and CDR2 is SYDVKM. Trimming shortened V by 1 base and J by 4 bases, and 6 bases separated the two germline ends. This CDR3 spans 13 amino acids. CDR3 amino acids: CASSLLGADTQYF. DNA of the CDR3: TGTGCCAGCAGTTTATTGGGGGCAGATACGCAGTATTTT. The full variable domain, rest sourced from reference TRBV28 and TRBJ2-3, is DVKVTQSSRYLVKRTGEKVFLECVQDMDHENMFWYRQDPGLGLRLIYFSYDVKMKEKGDIPEGYSVSREKKERFSLILESASTNQTSMYLCASSLLGADTQYFGPGTRLTVL.

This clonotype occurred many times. The CDR3 DNA reads as TGTGCCTGGAGTGGGCTCACAGATACGCAGTATTTT. It codes for CAWSGLTDTQYF. The genes are TRBV30 and TRBJ2-3, with D unclear. CDR3 length equals 12 residues. Trimming cost V 1 base and J 2 bases, with 4 bases left between them. Germline-derived CDR1 and CDR2 are GTSNPN and SVGIG (reference sequence).

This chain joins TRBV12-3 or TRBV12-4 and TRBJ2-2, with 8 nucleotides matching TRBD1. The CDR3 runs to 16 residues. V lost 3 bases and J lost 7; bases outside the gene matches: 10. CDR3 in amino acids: CASSLVLAGGGGELFF. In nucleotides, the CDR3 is TGTGCCAGCAGTTTGGTACTAGCAGGGGGCGGCGGGGAGCTGTTTTTT.

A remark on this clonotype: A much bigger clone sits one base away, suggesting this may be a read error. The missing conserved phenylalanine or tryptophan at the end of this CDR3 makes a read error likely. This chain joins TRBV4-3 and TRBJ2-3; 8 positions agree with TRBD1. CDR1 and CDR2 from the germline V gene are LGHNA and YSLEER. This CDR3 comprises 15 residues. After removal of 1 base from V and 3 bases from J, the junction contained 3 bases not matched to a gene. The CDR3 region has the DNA TGCGCCAGCAGCCAAGCAGGGGGCGGAACAGATACGCAGTATTCT. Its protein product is CASSQAGGGTDTQYS.

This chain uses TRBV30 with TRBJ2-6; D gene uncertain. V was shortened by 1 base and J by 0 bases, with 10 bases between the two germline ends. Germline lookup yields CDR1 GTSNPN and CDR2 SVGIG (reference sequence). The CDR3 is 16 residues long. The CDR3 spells CAWSGLIFSGANVLTF. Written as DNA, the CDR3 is TGTGCCTGGAGTGGACTCATTTTCTCTGGGGCCAACGTCCTGACTTTC.